This passage covers 15 T cell receptor beta chains from one sample sequenced in a study of post-analysis software for immune sequencing data. Regarding the study as a whole: Patients had higher frequencies than controls of about five TRBV segments, including TRBV5-6, TRBV5-1 and TRBV20-1.

Sequencing libraries made from TCR beta cDNA carried unique molecular identifiers. TCRdb re-analysed the PCR reads in MiXCR, keeping a single row per CDR3 protein. This sample yields some 890,000 distinct CDR3 sequences, of which about 57% are seen a single time; roughly 4.4% belongs to the top ten. Antigen specificity for these receptors is unknown. Sequencing was performed on blood. The receptors stem from a girl between 10 and 17 years old with multiple sclerosis.

The rearrangement uses TRBV15 and TRBJ2-3, with 10 bases matching TRBD1. The germline gives CDR1 LNHNV, CDR2 YYDKDF (reference sequence). This CDR3 is built from 17 residues. Trimming took 2 bases from V and 6 from J; bases not matched to a gene: 11. CDR3 residues: CATSRPIWGQGKDTQYF. CDR3 nucleotide sequence: TGTGCCACCAGCAGACCCATATGGGGACAGGGGAAGGATACGCAGTATTTT.

The rearrangement uses TRBV5-1 and TRBJ2-7; the D gene is possibly TRBD2 (6 bases). Judging by the DNA end, TRBJ2-5 fits better; the J call may be wrong. CDR3 length equals 13 residues. Germline values: CDR1 SGHRS, CDR2 YFSETQ. The CDR3: CASSAGPGETQYF. The CDR3 DNA is TGCGCCAGCAGCGCGGGACCTGGGGAGACCCAGTACTTC.

This chain joins TRBV7-8 and TRBJ2-3, with 10 positions matching TRBD2. This CDR3 contains 17 residues. CDR1 is SGHVS and CDR2 is FQNEAQ in the germline V gene. Trimming removed 3 bases from V and 2 bases from J; junction bases left unmatched: 8. CDR3 protein: CASSFGFGLAVTDTQYF. The DNA for the CDR3 is TGTGCCAGCAGCTTTGGCTTCGGACTAGCGGTCACAGATACGCAGTATTTT.

V usage is TRBV18 and J usage is TRBJ2-7; D is undetermined. This CDR3 contains 13 residues. Germline values: CDR1 KGHSH, CDR2 LQKENI. V was clipped by 1 base and J by 2 bases, with 6 bases between them. CDR3 sequence (DNA): TGTGCCAGCTCACCACTAGCTGCCTACGAGCAGTACTTC. Translation: CASSPLAAYEQYF.

This clonotype was observed a few times. This rearrangement joins TRBV7-2 to TRBJ2-7, with D perhaps matching TRBD2 (6 bases). The CDR3 contains 14 residues. CDR1 and CDR2 (germline): SGHTA, FQGNSA. The V and J ends lost 5 bases and 1 base respectively, with 12 bases between them. The CDR3, as DNA: TGTGCCAGCAGCCTCTGGGGACTGTCCTACGAGCAGTACTTC. It yields the protein CASSLWGLSYEQYF.

The chain combines TRBV15 with TRBJ1-5; D ambiguous. V was shortened by 11 bases and J by 0 bases, with 14 bases between the two germline ends. Germline-derived CDR1 and CDR2 are LNHNV and YYDKDF (reference sequence). This CDR3 has 14 residues. The CDR3 is CAAGDRDSNQPQHF. As DNA, the CDR3 is TGTGCCGCCGGCGACCGGGATAGCAATCAGCCCCAGCATTTT.

This rearrangement joins TRBV7-9 to TRBJ2-1; no clear D gene. This CDR3 is built from 15 residues. Between the trimmed V and J ends, which lost 5 bases and 5 bases, there was a span of 16 bases. Germline CDR1 reads SEHNR; CDR2 reads FQNEAQ (reference sequence). The CDR3 spells CASSPPYLIDNEQFF. The DNA of the CDR3 is TGTGCCAGCAGCCCGCCCTATTTGATTGACAATGAGCAGTTCTTC.

This clonotype was detected a few times. V is TRBV7-8 and J is TRBJ2-5; TRBD1 agrees at 12 bases. J lost 5 bases, V lost 0 bases, and 1 base had no gene match. Germline CDR1 is SGHVS and CDR2 is FQNEAQ. This CDR3 contains 15 residues. CDR3 nucleotides: TGTGCCAGCAGCTTAGCGGGACAGGGGGCTGAGACCCAGTACTTC. Protein: CASSLAGQGAETQYF. Filled out from reference TRBV7-8 and TRBJ2-5, the complete variable domain reads GAGVSQSPRYKVAKRGQDVALRCDPISGHVSLFWYQQALGQGPEFLTYFQNEAQLDKSGLPSDRFFAERPEGSVSTLKIQRTQQEDSAVYLCASSLAGQGAETQYFGPGTRLLVL.

The chain carries TRBV2 and TRBJ2-3, with 10 bases matching TRBD2. Germline CDR1 is SNHLY and CDR2 is FYNNEI. The CDR3 has 19 residues. The ends lost 7 bases at V and 5 bases at J; junction bases unmatched: 21. The CDR3 region is CASTEGRGKASGRGDTQYF. DNA of the CDR3: TGTGCCAGCACCGAAGGCAGGGGGAAAGCTAGCGGGAGAGGAGATACGCAGTATTTT.

The chain joins TRBV5-1 to TRBJ2-5; a possible D gene is TRBD1 (6 bases). This CDR3 is built from 14 residues. Germline V lookup: CDR1 SGHRS, CDR2 YFSETQ. The V gene lost 1 base and the J gene lost 4 bases, with 11 bases spanning the gap. CDR3 DNA: TGCGCCAGCAGCTTGTCAGGGGATAGAGAGACCCAGTACTTC. Its translation is CASSLSGDRETQYF. Based on the CDR3 plus reference TRBV5-1 and TRBJ2-5, the full variable domain is KAGVTQTPRYLIKTRGQQVTLSCSPISGHRSVSWYQQTPGQGLQFLFEYFSETQRNKGNFPGRFSGRQFSNSRSEMNVSTLELGDSALYLCASSLSGDRETQYFGPGTRLLVL.

This sequence joins TRBV18 and TRBJ2-3, with 8 bases matching TRBD2. V was clipped by 1 base and J by 6 bases; unmatched bases: 6. Germline assignment: CDR1 KGHSH and CDR2 LQKENI. The CDR3 spans 15 residues. The CDR3 here is CASSPRTSPLDTQYF. DNA of the CDR3: TGTGCCAGCTCACCACGGACTAGCCCTCTCGATACGCAGTATTTT.

This clonotype occurred a few times. The chain has TRBV4-1 and TRBJ2-1, with 8 positions matching TRBD2. Germline-derived CDR1 and CDR2 are MGHRA and YSYEKL. Trimming removed 4 bases from V and 5 bases from J; junction bases left unmatched: 7. The CDR3 is 15 residues long. The CDR3 spells CASSPMAGGHNEQFF. The CDR3 DNA is TGCGCCAGCAGCCCAATGGCGGGGGGTCACAATGAGCAGTTCTTC.

V gene TRBV5-6 combines with J gene TRBJ1-2, with TRBD1 as a possible D gene (5 bases). CDR1 and CDR2 from the germline V gene are SGHDT and YYEEEE. The CDR3 loop spans 14 amino acids. The V end lost 4 bases, the J end lost 4 bases, and 14 bases lay between the germline ends. CDR3 bases: TGTGCCAGCAGCCATGGGACGGAAACCTATGGCTACACCTTC. Translation: CASSHGTETYGYTF.

This clonotype was seen once. The gene calls are TRBV29-1 and TRBJ2-3; no firm D call. This CDR3 is 13 amino acids long. Per the germline V gene, CDR1 is SQVTM and CDR2 is ANQGSEA. Trimming pared 6 bases from V and 1 base from J, leaving 11 bases between. DNA of the CDR3: TGCAGCGTCCCCCGTGGTCGCACAGATACGCAGTATTTT. Its translation: CSVPRGRTDTQYF.

This sequence joins TRBV20-1 and TRBJ2-7; D unclear. The V gene's germline CDR1 is DFQATT and CDR2 SNEGSKA (reference sequence). This CDR3 is 16 amino acids long. Trimming removed 1 base at V and 0 bases at J, with 16 bases between. CDR3 in DNA: TGCAGTGCTAGAGCCGTGCCGGGCACCAGCTCCTACGAGCAGTACTTC. Residues: CSARAVPGTSSYEQYF.